This record concerns one TCR beta chain sequence. The antigen remains undetermined. This specimen belongs to a study of T cells in localized non-small cell lung cancer. Overall study findings and caveats: Because only a single region of the tumor was sequenced, heterogeneity remains possible. There was higher T cell clonality in uninvolved adjacent lung than in tumor, and it was highest there. Out of the top 100 tumor clones, a median around 56 were seen in adjacent lung.

Sequencing was performed with immunoSEQ multiplex PCR; in TCRdb, only in-frame clones are kept and a portion is missing. This table has tens of thousands of clones, around 80% appearing once. The CDR3 is made up of 15 amino acids. Per the germline V gene, CDR1 is MNHNS and CDR2 is SASEGT. The trim removed 3 bases at V and 8 bases at J, leaving 7 bases unmatched. The TCR sequence derives from an older female donor with stage I lung adenocarcinoma. The rearrangement joins TRBV6-1 to TRBJ1-4; 9 bases align to TRBD1. The sample here was peripheral blood, taken before any cancer treatment. The CDR3 sequence is CASSESRTGGEKLFF. The CDR3 nucleotides are TGTGCCAGCAGTGAGTCAAGAACAGGGGGCGAAAAACTGTTTTTT.